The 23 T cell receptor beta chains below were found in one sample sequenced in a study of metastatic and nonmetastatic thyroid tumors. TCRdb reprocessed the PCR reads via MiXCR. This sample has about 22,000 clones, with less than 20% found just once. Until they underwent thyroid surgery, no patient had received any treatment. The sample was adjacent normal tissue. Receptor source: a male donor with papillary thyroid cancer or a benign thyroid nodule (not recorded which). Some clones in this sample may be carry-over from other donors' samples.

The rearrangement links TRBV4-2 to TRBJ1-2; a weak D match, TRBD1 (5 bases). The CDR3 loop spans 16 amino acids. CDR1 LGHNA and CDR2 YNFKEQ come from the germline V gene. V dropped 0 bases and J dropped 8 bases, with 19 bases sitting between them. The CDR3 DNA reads TGTGCCAGCAGCCAAGAGAGAAGACCTCGGGGGGACGGCTACACCTTC. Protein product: CASSQERRPRGDGYTF.

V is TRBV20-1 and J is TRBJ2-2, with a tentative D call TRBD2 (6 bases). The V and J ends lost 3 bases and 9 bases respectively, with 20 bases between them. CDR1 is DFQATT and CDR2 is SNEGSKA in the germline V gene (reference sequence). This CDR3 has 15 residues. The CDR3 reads CSARVVAVWTWELFF. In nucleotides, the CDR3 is TGCAGTGCTAGGGTGGTAGCGGTGTGGACCTGGGAGCTGTTTTTT.

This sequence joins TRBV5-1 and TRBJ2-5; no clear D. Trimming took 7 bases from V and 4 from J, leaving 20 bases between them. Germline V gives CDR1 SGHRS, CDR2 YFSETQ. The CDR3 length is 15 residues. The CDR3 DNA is TGCGCCAGCTGCATACCGCGACGGAACCCAGAGACCCAGTACTTC. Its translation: CASCIPRRNPETQYF. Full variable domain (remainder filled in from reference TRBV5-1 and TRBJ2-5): KAGVTQTPRYLIKTRGQQVTLSCSPISGHRSVSWYQQTPGQGLQFLFEYFSETQRNKGNFPGRFSGRQFSNSRSEMNVSTLELGDSALYLCASCIPRRNPETQYFGPGTRLLVL.

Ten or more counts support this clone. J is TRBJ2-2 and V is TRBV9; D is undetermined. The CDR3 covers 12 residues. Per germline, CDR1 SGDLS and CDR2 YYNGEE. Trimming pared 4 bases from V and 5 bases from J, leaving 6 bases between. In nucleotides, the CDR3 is TGTGCCAGCAGCACTCTAACCGGGGAGCTGTTTTTT. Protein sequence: CASSTLTGELFF.

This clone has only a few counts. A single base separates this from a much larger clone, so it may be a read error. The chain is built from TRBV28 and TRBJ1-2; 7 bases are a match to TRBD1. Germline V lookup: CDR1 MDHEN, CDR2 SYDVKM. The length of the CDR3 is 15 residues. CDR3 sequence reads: CASRNVLGGSGGYAF. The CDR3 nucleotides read TGTGCCAGCAGAAACGTCCTAGGGGGCTCGGGTGGCTACGCCTTC.

CDR3 DNA: TGTGCCATCATCACGGGACCGAGCGAGCAGTACGTC. It translates to CAIITGPSEQYV. The rearrangement joins TRBV12-3 or TRBV12-4 to TRBJ2-7; D might be TRBD1 or TRBD2, each matching 5 bases. The CDR3 is made up of 12 amino acids. Trimming left V 10 bases short and J 6 bases short, with 16 bases between.

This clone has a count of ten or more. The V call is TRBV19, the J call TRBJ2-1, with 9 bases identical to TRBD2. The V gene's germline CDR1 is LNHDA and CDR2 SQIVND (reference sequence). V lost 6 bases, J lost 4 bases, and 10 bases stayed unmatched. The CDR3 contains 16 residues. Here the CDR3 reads CASSPGAGGPYNEQFF. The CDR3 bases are TGTGCCAGTAGCCCAGGGGCGGGAGGGCCTTACAATGAGCAGTTCTTC.

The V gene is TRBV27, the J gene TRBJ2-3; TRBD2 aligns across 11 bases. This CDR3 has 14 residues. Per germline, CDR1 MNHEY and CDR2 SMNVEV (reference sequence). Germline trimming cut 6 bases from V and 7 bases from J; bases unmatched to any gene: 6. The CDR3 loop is CASSLTSGAHTQYF. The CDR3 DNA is TGTGCCAGCAGCCTGACTAGCGGGGCGCATACGCAGTATTTT.

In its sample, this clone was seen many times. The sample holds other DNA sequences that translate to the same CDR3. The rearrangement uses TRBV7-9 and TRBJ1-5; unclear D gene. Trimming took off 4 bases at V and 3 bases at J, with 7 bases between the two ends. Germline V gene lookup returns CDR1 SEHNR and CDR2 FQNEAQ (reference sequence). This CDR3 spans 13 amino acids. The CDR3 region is CASSSTANQPQHF. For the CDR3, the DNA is TGTGCCAGCAGCTCAACAGCCAATCAGCCCCAGCATTTT.

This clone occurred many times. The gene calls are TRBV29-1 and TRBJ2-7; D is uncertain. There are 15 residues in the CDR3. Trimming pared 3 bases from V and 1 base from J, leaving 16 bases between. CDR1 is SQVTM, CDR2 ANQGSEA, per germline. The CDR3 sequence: CSVELTSSTSYEQYF. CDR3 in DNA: TGCAGCGTTGAGTTGACGAGTAGTACTTCCTACGAGCAGTACTTC.

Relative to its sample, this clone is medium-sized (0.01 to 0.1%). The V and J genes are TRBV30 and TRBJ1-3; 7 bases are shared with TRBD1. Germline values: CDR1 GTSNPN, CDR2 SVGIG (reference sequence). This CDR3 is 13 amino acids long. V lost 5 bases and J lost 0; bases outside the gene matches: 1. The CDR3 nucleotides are TGTGCCTGGGACAGGGACTCTGGAAACACCATATATTTT. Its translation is CAWDRDSGNTIYF.

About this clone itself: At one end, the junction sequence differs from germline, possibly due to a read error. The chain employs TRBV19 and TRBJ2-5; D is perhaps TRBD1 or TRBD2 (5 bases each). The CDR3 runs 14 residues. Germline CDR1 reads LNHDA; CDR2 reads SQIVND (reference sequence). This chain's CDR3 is CASSKPMGEETKYF. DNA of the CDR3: TGTGCCAGTAGTAAACCCATGGGGGAAGAGACCAAGTACTTC.

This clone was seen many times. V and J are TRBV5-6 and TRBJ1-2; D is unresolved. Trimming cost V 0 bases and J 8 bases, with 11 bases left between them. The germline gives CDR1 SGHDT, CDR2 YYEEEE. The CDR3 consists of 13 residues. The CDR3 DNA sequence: TGTGCCAGCAGCTTGGTGTACACCGGGGGCTACACCTTC. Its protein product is CASSLVYTGGYTF.

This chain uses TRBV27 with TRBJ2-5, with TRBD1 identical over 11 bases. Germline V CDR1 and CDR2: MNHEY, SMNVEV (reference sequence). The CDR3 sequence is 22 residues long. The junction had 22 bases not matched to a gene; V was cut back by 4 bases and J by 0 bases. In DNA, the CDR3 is TGTGCCAGCAGTTGGATAGGACAGGGGGCGGTCGGCAGCCGGTGGCACCAAGAGACCCAGTACTTC. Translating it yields CASSWIGQGAVGSRWHQETQYF.

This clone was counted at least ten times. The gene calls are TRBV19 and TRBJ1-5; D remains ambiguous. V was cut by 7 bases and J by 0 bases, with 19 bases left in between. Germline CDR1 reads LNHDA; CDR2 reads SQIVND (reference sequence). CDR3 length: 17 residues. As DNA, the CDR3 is TGTGCCAGTAAAAAGCCAGGTCGAGGAGATAGCAATCAGCCCCAGCATTTT. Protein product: CASKKPGRGDSNQPQHF.

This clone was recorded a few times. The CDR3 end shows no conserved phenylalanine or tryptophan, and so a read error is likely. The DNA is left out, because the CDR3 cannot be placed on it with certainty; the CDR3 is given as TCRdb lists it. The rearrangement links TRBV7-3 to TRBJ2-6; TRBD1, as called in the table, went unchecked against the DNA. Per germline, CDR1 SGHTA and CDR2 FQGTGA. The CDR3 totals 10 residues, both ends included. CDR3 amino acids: CASSSTALGT.

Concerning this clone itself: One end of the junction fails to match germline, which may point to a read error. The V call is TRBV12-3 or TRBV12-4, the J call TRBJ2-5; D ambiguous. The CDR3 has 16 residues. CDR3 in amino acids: CASSKEPAQYQETQYF. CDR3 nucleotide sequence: TGTGCCAGCAGCAAAGAACCGGCTCAATACCAAGAGACTCAGTACTTC.

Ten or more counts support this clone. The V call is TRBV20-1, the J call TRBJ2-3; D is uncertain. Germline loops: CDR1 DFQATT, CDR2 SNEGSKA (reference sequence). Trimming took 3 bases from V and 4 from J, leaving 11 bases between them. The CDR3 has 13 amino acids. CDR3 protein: CSASMSAADTQYF. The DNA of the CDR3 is TGCAGTGCTAGTATGTCGGCGGCAGATACGCAGTATTTT.

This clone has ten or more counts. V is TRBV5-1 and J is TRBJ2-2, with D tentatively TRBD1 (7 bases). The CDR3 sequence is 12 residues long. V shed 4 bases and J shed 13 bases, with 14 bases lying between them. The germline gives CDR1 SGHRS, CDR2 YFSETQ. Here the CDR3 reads CASSSDREVLFF. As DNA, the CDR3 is TGCGCCAGCAGCAGCGACAGGGAGGTGCTGTTTTTT.

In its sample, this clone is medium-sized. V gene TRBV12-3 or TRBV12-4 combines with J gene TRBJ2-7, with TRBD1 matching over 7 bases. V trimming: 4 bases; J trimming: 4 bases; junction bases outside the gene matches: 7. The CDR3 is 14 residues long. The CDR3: CASSSGTERYEQYF. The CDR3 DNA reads TGTGCCAGCAGTTCCGGGACAGAAAGATACGAGCAGTACTTC.

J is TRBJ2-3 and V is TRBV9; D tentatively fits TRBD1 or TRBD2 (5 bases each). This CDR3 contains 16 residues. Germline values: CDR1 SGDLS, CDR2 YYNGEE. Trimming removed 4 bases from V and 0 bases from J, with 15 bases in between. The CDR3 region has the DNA TGTGCCAGCAGCTCCCTCGGCTGGGGGAGCACAGATACGCAGTATTTT. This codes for CASSSLGWGSTDTQYF.

The CDR3 sequence: CASSLDPGRLAPNEQYF. CDR3 bases: TGTGCCAGCAGCTTAGATCCTGGCAGATTGGCACCCAACGAGCAGTACTTC. The chain has TRBV11-2 and TRBJ2-7; no reliable D call. Per the germline V gene, CDR1 is SGHAT and CDR2 is FQNNGV. This CDR3 comprises 17 residues. V lost 0 bases and J lost 5, with 20 bases in between.

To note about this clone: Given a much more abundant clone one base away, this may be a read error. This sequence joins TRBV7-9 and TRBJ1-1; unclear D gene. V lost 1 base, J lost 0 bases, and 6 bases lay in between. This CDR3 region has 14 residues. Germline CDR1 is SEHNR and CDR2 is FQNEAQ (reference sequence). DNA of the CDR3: TGTGCCAGCAGCTTAGACTTAATGAACACTGAAGCTTTCTTT. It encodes CASSLDLMNTEAFF.